These T cell receptor beta chains were read from a single sample in a study of tumor-infiltrating lymphocytes in primary liver carcinoma. MiXCR, run by TCRdb on the multiplex PCR reads, gives a single entry per CDR3 protein. The data contain 80,000 to 100,000 distinct CDR3 sequences, 55% to 75% of them seen just once; the ten biggest clones take up around 30%. The sample taken for sequencing was tumor-adjacent normal liver tissue. The receptors originated from a man aged 35 to 55 with primary liver carcinoma and hepatitis B virus infection. Both conserved end residues are part of each CDR3. The D gene is left open where the match is weak. Only some rows state a clone size, as once, few, many or a class for expanded clones.

cdr3_aa	cdr3_nt	j_call	v_call	d_call	clone_size
CASAAQWGSYDQYF	TGTGCCAGTGCGGCTCAGTGGGGTTCCTACGATCAGTACTTC	TRBJ2-7	TRBV11-2	.	.
CASSQLLAEYNEQFF	TGCGCCAGCAGCCAACTCTTGGCGGAATACAATGAGCAGTTCTTC	TRBJ2-1	TRBV4-1	.	many
CASSQDPGRNTEAFF	TGCGCCAGCAGCCAAGATCCGGGGAGGAACACTGAAGCTTTCTTT	TRBJ1-1	TRBV4-1	.	many
CASSTGTAGEQYF	TGTGCCAGCTCAACGGGGACAGCGGGCGAGCAGTACTTC	TRBJ2-7	TRBV18	.	.
CTSSLSVGWGTQETQYF	TGTACCAGCAGCCTATCGGTGGGATGGGGGACCCAAGAGACCCAGTACTTC	TRBJ2-5	TRBV11-2	.	.
CASSQTETYTKAFF	TGCGCCAGCAGCCAGACCGAGACATACACTAAAGCTTTCTTT	TRBJ1-1	TRBV4-1	.	.
CASSPGPGAEALF	TGCGCCAGCAGCCCGGGACCGGGTGCTGAAGCTTTATTT	TRBJ1-1	TRBV5-1	.	.
CSARAPTSGPYEQYF	TGCAGTGCTAGAGCGCCGACAAGCGGTCCCTACGAGCAGTACTTC	TRBJ2-7	TRBV20-1	.	.
CASCPALNTEAFF	TGTGCCAGCTGCCCAGCCTTGAACACTGAAGCTTTCTTT	TRBJ1-1	TRBV6-1	.	many
CASSSRTSADTQYF	TGTGCCAGCAGCTCCCGGACAAGCGCAGATACGCAGTATTTT	TRBJ2-3	TRBV21-1	.	.
CASSQKSPGLAGADTLYF	TGCGCCAGCAGCCAGAAGTCTCCGGGACTAGCGGGAGCAGATACACTGTATTTT	TRBJ2-3	TRBV4-1	TRBD2	.
CASSYGTPRYQETQYF	TGTGCCAGCAGTTACGGGACACCCAGGTACCAAGAGACCCAGTACTTC	TRBJ2-5	TRBV6-5	.	many
CASSPHHTGELFF	TGTGCCAGCAGCCCCCATCACACCGGGGAGCTGTTTTTT	TRBJ2-2	TRBV7-3	.	.
CASSISPAGRETQYF	TGTGCCAGTAGTATCTCCCCAGCGGGGCGAGAGACCCAGTACTTC	TRBJ2-5	TRBV19	TRBD2	.
CASRGQITGELFF	TGTGCCAGCAGGGGGCAGATCACCGGGGAGCTGTTTTTT	TRBJ2-2	TRBV12-3/TRBV12-4	.	many
CSPRPPGTPNEKLFF	TGCAGTCCTAGACCTCCTGGGACTCCTAATGAAAAACTGTTTTTT	TRBJ1-4	TRBV20-1	.	.
CAGSQDGGCGVGNEQFF	TGCGCCGGCAGCCAAGATGGGGGATGCGGTGTCGGCAATGAGCAGTTCTTC	TRBJ2-1	TRBV4-1	.	.
CANSWASGRDDNEQFF	TGTGCCAACAGCTGGGCTAGCGGGAGGGATGACAATGAGCAGTTCTTC	TRBJ2-1	TRBV11-2	TRBD2	.
CSVSPGQGRHEQYF	TGCAGCGTTTCTCCGGGACAGGGACGACACGAGCAGTACTTC	TRBJ2-7	TRBV29-1	TRBD1	many
CASSLRLAGLSGANALIF	TGTGCCAGCAGCCTACGACTAGCGGGACTCTCTGGGGCCAACGCCCTGATTTTC	TRBJ2-6	TRBV11-2	TRBD2	.
CSVGLSRNEQSF	TGCAGCGTTGGGTTGAGCCGAAATGAGCAATCCTTC	TRBJ2-1	TRBV29-1	.	.
CPSSLARENEQYF	TGCCCCAGCAGCTTGGCTAGGGAGAACGAGCAGTACTTC	TRBJ2-7	TRBV5-1	.	.
CASSLSTPGFYELYF	TGTGCCAGCAGCTTAAGTACTCCTGGCTTCTACGAGCTGTACTTC	TRBJ2-7	TRBV11-2	.	.
CASSLGRSSYEEYF	TGTGCCAGCAGTTTAGGCAGGAGCTCCTATGAGGAGTACTTC	TRBJ2-7	TRBV11-2	.	.
CASSLGLGRNTGELFF	TGTGCCAGCAGCTTGGGGCTGGGGAGAAACACCGGGGAGCTGTTTTTC	TRBJ2-2	TRBV5-6	.	.
CASSTPSGKGRYEQYF	TGTGCCAGCAGTACCCCCAGTGGGAAGGGACGGTACGAGCAGTACTTC	TRBJ2-7	TRBV28	.	.
CTSREVSGSWGEHFF	TGTACCAGCAGGGAGGTTAGCGGGAGTTGGGGTGAGCACTTCTTC	TRBJ2-1	TRBV6-1	TRBD2	.
CASRAGLTQETQYF	TGTGCCAGCAGGGCGGGACTGACCCAAGAGACCCAGTACTTC	TRBJ2-5	TRBV7-8	.	many
CTSSNPGQGANEQFF	TGTACCAGCAGCAACCCGGGACAGGGGGCCAATGAGCAGTTCTTC	TRBJ2-1	TRBV6-1	TRBD1	.
CVSSLVSGGGRQETQCF	TGTGTCAGCAGCTTAGTCAGTGGGGGCGGTCGGCAAGAGACCCAGTGCTTC	TRBJ2-5	TRBV11-2	.	.
CASNRQGAEGYTF	TGTGCCAGCAACCGACAGGGGGCTGAGGGCTACACCTTC	TRBJ1-2	TRBV6-6	TRBD1	many
CASSLGQASIF	TGTGCCAGCAGCTTAGGACAGGCCTCCATCTTC	TRBJ1-2	TRBV13	.	.
CASSSWTGRLYGYTF	TGTGCCAGCAGTTCCTGGACAGGCCGGCTTTATGGCTACACCTTC	TRBJ1-2	TRBV6-5	TRBD1	many
CATSDWVRGGGEQFF	TGTGCCACCAGTGATTGGGTCAGGGGGGGCGGTGAGCAGTTCTTC	TRBJ2-1	TRBV24-1	.	.
CASSQRGGNNIYF	TGTGCCAGCAGCCAGAGGGGTGGAAACAACATATACTTT	TRBJ1-3	TRBV6-5	.	.
CASSSQGQTNTGELFF	TGCGCCAGCAGCTCACAGGGTCAGACGAACACCGGGGAGTTGTTTTTT	TRBJ2-2	TRBV4-1	.	.
CSVTSNAEAFF	TGCAGCGTTACTTCGAACGCCGAAGCTTTCTTT	TRBJ1-1	TRBV29-1	.	.
CIAEDRGGTDTQYF	TGCATCGCTGAAGACAGGGGGGGTACAGATACGCAGTATTTT	TRBJ2-3	TRBV29-1	TRBD1	.
CASSLGASGGNVQFF	TGTGCCAGCAGCTTAGGCGCTAGCGGGGGCAATGTGCAGTTCTTC	TRBJ2-1	TRBV7-8	TRBD2	.
CASTIGREKLFF	TGTGCCAGCACCATCGGACGCGAAAAACTGTTTTTT	TRBJ1-4	TRBV12-3/TRBV12-4	.	many
CASSLPGHETLYF	TGTGCCAGCAGCTTACCGGGTCACGAGACCCTGTACTTC	TRBJ2-5	TRBV7-9	.	.
CTSSLLIAGGHTDTQYF	TGTACCAGCAGCTTACTCATAGCGGGAGGCCACACAGATACGCAGTATTTT	TRBJ2-3	TRBV11-2	TRBD2	.
CASSLVGGNEQYF	TGTGCCAGCAGTTTGGTGGGAGGGAACGAGCAGTACTTC	TRBJ2-7	TRBV27	TRBD2	once
CTSSQSELAEPPYEQFF	TGTACCAGCAGCCAAAGTGAACTAGCGGAGCCCCCATATGAGCAGTTCTTC	TRBJ2-1	TRBV4-2	TRBD2	.
CASMLAGSGDEQFF	TGTGCCAGCATGCTAGCGGGGTCGGGGGATGAGCAGTTCTTC	TRBJ2-1	TRBV11-2	TRBD2	.
CAISDGGNVQSF	TGTGCCATCAGTGATGGTGGGAATGTGCAGTCCTTC	TRBJ2-1	TRBV10-3	.	.
CANRPGIDEEYF	TGTGCCAACAGGCCCGGGATCGACGAGGAGTACTTC	TRBJ2-7	TRBV6-6	.	.
CASSYGVRAIEQFF	TGTGCCAGCAGTTACGGCGTGAGAGCGATTGAGCAGTTCTTC	TRBJ2-1	TRBV6-6	.	.
CASSTSTGGQETQYF	TGTGCCAGCAGTACCTCGACAGGGGGCCAAGAGACCCAGTACTTC	TRBJ2-5	TRBV28	TRBD1	few
CATSDNSGTGKNIQYF	TGTGCCACCAGTGACAACTCCGGGACAGGCAAAAACATTCAGTACTTC	TRBJ2-4	TRBV24-1	TRBD1	few
CASSLGYGNTIYF	TGTGCCAGCAGCTTGGGATACGGAAACACCATATATTTT	TRBJ1-3	TRBV5-6	.	many
CASSLMQDGPHEQYF	TGTGCCAGCAGCTTAATGCAGGACGGCCCCCACGAGCAGTACTTC	TRBJ2-7	TRBV11-2	.	once
CSVDAATNTEASF	TGTAGCGTTGACGCAGCCACGAACACTGAAGCTTCCTTT	TRBJ1-1	TRBV29-1	.	.